The present T cell receptor (beta chain) was sequenced within a study of blood T cell repertoires in COVID-19. The CDR3 runs to 15 residues. V was cut by 3 bases and J by 0 bases, with 10 bases left in between. In germline, CDR1 is ENHRY, CDR2 SYGVKD. The method was immunoSEQ multiplex PCR; TCRdb's version includes in-frame clones alone and lacks a portion of them. The profile shows roughly 68,000 clones, approximately 85% of them singletons. Input material: peripheral blood. The origin of this receptor is a middle-aged man with acute or convalescent COVID-19. The chain employs TRBV10-3 and TRBJ2-3; unclear D gene. The CDR3 loop is CAISDANYSTDTQYF. Written as DNA, the CDR3 is TGTGCCATCAGTGATGCGAATTATAGCACAGATACGCAGTATTTT.